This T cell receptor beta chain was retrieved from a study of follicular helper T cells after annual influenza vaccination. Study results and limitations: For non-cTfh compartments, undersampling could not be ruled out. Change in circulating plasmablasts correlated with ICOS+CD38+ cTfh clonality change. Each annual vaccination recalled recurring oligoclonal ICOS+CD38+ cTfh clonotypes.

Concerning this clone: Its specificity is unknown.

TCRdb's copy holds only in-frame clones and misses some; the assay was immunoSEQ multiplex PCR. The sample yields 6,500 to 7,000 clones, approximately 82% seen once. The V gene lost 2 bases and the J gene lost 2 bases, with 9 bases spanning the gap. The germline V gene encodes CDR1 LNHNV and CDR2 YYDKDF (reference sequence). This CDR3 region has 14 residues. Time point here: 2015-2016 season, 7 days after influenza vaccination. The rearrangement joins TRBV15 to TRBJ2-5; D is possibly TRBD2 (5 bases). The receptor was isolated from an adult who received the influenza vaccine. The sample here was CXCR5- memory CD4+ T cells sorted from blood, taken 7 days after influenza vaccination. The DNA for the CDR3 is TGTGCCACCAGCAGACGAGGGATACAAGAGACCCAGTACTTC. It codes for CATSRRGIQETQYF. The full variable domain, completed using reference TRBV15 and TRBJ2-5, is DAMVIQNPRYQVTQFGKPVTLSCSQTLNHNVMYWYQQKSSQAPKLLFHYYDKDFNNEADTPDNFQSRRPNTSFCFLDIRSPGLGDTAMYLCATSRRGIQETQYFGPGTRLLVL.